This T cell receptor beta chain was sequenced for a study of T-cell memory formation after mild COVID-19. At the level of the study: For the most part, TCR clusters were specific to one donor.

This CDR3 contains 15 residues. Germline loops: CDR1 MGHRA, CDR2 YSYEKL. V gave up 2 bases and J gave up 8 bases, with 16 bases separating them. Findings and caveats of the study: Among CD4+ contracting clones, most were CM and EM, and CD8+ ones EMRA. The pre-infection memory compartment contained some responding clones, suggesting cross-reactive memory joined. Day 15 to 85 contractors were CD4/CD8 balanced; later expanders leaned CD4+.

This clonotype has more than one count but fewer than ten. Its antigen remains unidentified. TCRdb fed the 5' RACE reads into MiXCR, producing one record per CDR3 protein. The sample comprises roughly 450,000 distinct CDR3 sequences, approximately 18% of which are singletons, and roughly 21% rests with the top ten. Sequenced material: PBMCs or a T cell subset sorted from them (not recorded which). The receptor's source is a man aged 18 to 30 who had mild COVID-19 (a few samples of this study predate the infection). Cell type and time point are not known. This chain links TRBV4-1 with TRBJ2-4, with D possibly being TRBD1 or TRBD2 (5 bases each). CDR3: CASSQPPGPRDIQYF. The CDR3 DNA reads TGCGCCAGCAGCCAACCCCCGGGACCGAGGGACATTCAGTACTTC.